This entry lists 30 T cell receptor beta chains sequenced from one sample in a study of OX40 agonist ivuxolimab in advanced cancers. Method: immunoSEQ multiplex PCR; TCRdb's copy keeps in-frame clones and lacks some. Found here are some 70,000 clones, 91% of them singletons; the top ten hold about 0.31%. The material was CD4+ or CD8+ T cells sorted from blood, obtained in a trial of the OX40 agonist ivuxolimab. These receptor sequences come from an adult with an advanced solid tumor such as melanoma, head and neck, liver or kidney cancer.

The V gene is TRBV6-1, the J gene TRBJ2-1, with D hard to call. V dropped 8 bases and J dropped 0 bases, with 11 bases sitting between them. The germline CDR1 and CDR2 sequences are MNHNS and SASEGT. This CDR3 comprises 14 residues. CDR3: CASGPRSSYNEQFF. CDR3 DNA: TGTGCCAGCGGGCCGCGGAGCTCCTACAATGAGCAGTTCTTC.

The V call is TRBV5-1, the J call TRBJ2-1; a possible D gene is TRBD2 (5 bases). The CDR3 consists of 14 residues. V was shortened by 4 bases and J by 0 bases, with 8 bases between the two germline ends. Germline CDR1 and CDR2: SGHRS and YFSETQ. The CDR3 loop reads CASSPGDSYNEQFF. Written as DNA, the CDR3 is TGCGCCAGCAGCCCCGGGGACTCCTACAATGAGCAGTTCTTC.

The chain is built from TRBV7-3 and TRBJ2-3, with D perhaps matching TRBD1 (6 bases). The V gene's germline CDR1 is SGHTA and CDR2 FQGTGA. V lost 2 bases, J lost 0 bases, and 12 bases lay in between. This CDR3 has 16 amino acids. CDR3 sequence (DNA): TGTGCCAGCAGCTTAGTCAGGGGAGCTAGCACAGATACGCAGTATTTT. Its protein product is CASSLVRGASTDTQYF.

The CDR3 region has the DNA TGTGCCAGCAGTGAAATTTTGGGACAGGGGGGAAATGAGCAGTTCTTC. The encoded protein is CASSEILGQGGNEQFF. This sequence joins TRBV6-1 and TRBJ2-1; 11 positions match TRBD1. The germline CDR1 and CDR2 sequences are MNHNS and SASEGT. The CDR3 spans 16 residues. V shed 2 bases, J shed 7 bases, and the junction held 7 bases outside the gene matches.

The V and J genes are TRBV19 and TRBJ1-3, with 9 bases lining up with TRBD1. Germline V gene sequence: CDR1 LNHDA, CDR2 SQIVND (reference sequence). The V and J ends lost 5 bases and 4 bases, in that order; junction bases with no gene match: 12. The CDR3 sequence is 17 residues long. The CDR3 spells CASSAGGTGSIGNTIYF. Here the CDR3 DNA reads TGTGCCAGTAGTGCCGGAGGGACAGGGAGTATCGGAAACACCATATATTTT.

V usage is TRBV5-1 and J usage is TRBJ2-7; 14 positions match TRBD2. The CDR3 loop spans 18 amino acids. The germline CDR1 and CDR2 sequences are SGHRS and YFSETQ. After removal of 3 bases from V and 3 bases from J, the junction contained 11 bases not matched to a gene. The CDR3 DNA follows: TGCGCCAGCAGCTCGGGACTAGCGGGAGCATTCCCTAACTACGAGCAGTACTTC. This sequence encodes CASSSGLAGAFPNYEQYF.

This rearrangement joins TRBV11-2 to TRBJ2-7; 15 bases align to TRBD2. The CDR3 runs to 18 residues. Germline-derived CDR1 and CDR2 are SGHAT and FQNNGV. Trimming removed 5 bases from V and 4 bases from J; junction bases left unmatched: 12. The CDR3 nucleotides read TGTGCCAGCAGCAAGTTGATGAGAGGGACTAGCGGGAGGTACGAGCAGTACTTC. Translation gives CASSKLMRGTSGRYEQYF.

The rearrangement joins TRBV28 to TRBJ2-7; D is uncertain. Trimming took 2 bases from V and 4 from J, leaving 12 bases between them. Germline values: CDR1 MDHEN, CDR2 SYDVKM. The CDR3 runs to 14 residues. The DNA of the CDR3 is TGTGCCAGCAGTTTAGAACGACCTAATTACGAGCAGTACTTC. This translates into CASSLERPNYEQYF.

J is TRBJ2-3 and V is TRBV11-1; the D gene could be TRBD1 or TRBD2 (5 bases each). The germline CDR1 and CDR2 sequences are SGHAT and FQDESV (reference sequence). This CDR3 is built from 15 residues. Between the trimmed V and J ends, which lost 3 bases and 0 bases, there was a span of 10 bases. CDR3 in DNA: TGTGCCAGCAGCTTGGTCGGGGCTAGCACAGATACGCAGTATTTT. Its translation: CASSLVGASTDTQYF.

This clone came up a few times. CDR3: CASSLLGAEQYF. The CDR3, as DNA: TGTGCCAGCAGCTTGCTCGGGGCCGAGCAGTACTTC. The genes are TRBV5-4 and TRBJ2-7; D tentatively fits TRBD1 or TRBD2 (5 bases each). The CDR3 is 12 amino acids. The V gene lost 1 base and the J gene lost 6 bases, with 8 bases spanning the gap. Germline assignment: CDR1 SGHNT and CDR2 YYREEE (reference sequence). Full variable domain (remainder filled in from reference TRBV5-4 and TRBJ2-7): ETGVTQSPTHLIKTRGQQVTLRCSSQSGHNTVSWYQQALGQGPQFIFQYYREEENGRGNFPPRFSGLQFPNYSSELNVNALELDDSALYLCASSLLGAEQYFGPGTRLTVT.

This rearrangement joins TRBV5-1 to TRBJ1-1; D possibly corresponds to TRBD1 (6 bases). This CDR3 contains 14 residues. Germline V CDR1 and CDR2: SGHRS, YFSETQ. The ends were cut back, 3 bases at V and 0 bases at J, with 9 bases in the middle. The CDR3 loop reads CASSYYRVNTEAFF. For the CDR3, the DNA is TGCGCCAGCAGCTACTACAGGGTGAACACTGAAGCTTTCTTT.

The CDR3 loop reads CASSLAGGPETQYF. Written as DNA, the CDR3 is TGTGCCAGCAGCTTAGCGGGAGGGCCGGAGACCCAGTACTTC. The genes are TRBV28 and TRBJ2-5, with 11 bases lining up with TRBD2. V lost 6 bases and J lost 5; bases outside the gene matches: 5. This CDR3 spans 14 amino acids. Germline V CDR1 and CDR2: MDHEN, SYDVKM.

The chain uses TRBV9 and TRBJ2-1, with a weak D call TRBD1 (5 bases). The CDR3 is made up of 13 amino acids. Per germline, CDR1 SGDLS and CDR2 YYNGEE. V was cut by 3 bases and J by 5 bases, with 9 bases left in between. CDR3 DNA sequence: TGTGCCAGCAGCGGGACATTAGACAATGAGCAGTTCTTC. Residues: CASSGTLDNEQFF.

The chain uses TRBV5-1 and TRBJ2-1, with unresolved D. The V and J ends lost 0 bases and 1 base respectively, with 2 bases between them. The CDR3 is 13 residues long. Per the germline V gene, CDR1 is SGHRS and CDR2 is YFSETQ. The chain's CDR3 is CASSLGSYNEQFF. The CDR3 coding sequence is TGCGCCAGCAGCTTGGGGTCCTACAATGAGCAGTTCTTC.

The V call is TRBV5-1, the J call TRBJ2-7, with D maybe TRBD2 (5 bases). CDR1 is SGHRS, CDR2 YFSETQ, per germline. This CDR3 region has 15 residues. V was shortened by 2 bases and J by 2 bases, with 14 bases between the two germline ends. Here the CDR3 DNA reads TGCGCCAGCAGCTTTGGAGGCGGAACCACCTACGAGCAGTACTTC. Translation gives CASSFGGGTTYEQYF.

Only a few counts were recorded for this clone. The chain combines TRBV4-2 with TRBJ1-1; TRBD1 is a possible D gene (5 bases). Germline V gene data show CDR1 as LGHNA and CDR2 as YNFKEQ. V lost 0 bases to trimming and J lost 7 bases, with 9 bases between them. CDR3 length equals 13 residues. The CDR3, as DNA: TGTGCCAGCAGCCAAGACAGGGCGGGTGAAGCTTTCTTT. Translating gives CASSQDRAGEAFF.

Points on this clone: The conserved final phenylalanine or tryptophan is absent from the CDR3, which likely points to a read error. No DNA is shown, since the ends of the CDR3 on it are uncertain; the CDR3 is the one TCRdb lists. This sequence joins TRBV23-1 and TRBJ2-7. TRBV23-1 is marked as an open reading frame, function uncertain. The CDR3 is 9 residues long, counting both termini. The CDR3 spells CASSQTPLG.

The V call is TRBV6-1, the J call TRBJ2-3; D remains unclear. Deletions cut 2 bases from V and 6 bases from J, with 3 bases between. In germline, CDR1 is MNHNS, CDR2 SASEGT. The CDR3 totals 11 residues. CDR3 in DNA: TGTGCCAGCAGTGAAAAGGATACGCAGTATTTT. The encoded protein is CASSEKDTQYF.

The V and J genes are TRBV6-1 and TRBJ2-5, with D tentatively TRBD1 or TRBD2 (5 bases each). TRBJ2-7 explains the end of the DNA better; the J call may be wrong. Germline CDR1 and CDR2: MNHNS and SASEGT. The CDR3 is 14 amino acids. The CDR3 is CASSKTGTAYEQYF. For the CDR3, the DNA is TGTGCCAGCAGTAAAACCGGGACGGCGTACGAGCAGTACTTC.

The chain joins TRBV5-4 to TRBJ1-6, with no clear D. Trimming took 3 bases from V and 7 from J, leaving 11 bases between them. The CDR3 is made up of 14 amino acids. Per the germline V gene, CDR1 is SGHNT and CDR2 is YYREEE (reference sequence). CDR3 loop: CASSSTGSNSPLHF. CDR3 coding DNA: TGTGCCAGCAGCTCTACCGGGTCCAATTCACCCCTCCACTTT. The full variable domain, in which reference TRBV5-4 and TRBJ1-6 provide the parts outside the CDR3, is ETGVTQSPTHLIKTRGQQVTLRCSSQSGHNTVSWYQQALGQGPQFIFQYYREEENGRGNFPPRFSGLQFPNYSSELNVNALELDDSALYLCASSSTGSNSPLHFGNGTRLTVT.

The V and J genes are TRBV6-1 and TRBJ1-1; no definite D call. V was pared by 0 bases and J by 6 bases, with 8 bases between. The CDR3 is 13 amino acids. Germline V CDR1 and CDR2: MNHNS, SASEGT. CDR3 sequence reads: CASSEATRPEAFF. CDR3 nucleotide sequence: TGTGCCAGCAGTGAAGCAACCAGGCCTGAAGCTTTCTTT.

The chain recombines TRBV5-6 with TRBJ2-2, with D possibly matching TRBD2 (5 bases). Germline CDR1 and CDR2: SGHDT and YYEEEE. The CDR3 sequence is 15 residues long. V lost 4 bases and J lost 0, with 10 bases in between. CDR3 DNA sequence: TGTGCCAGCAGCCCGGGGTACACGAACACCGGGGAGCTGTTTTTT. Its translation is CASSPGYTNTGELFF.

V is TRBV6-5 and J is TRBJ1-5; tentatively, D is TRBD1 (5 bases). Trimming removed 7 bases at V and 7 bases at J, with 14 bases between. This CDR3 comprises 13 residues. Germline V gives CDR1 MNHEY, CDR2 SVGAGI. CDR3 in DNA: TGTGCCAGCAAACAGGAGGGGAGGCAGCCCCAGCATTTT. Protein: CASKQEGRQPQHF.

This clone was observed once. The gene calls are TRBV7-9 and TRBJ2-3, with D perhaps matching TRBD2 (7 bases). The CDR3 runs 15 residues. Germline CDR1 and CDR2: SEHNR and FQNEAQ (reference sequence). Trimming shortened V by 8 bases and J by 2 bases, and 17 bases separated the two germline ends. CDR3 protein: CASYRASGFTDTQYF. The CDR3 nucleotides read TGTGCCAGCTACAGGGCTAGCGGATTCACAGATACGCAGTATTTT.

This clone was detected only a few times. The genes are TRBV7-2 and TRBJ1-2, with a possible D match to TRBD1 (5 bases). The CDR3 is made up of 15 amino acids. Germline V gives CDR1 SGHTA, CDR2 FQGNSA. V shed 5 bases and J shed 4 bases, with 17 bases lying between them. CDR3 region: CASSPTAGPLYGYTF. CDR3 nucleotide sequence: TGTGCCAGCAGCCCTACCGCGGGGCCCCTCTATGGCTACACCTTC.

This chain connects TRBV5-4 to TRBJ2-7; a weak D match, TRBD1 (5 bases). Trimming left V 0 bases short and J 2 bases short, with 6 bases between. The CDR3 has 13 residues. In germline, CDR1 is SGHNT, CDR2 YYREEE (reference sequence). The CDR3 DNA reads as TGTGCCAGCAGCTTGGAACAGGCCTACGAGCAGTACTTC. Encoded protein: CASSLEQAYEQYF. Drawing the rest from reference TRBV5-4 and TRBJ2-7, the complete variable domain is ETGVTQSPTHLIKTRGQQVTLRCSSQSGHNTVSWYQQALGQGPQFIFQYYREEENGRGNFPPRFSGLQFPNYSSELNVNALELDDSALYLCASSLEQAYEQYFGPGTRLTVT.

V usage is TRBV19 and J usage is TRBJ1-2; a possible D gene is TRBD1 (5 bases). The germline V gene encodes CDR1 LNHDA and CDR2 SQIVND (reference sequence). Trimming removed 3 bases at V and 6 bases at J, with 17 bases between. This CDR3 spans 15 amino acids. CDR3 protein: CASSISSHSGDGYTF. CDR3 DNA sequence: TGTGCCAGTAGTATCTCCTCCCATTCGGGGGATGGCTACACCTTC.

CDR3 region: CASSLGQMNTEAFF. CDR3 in DNA: TGTGCCAGCAGCTTAGGACAGATGAACACTGAAGCTTTCTTT. This chain connects TRBV7-9 to TRBJ1-1; a possible D gene is TRBD1 (5 bases). The CDR3 sequence is 14 residues long. V lost 1 base and J lost 0, with 6 bases in between. Germline CDR1 reads SEHNR; CDR2 reads FQNEAQ (reference sequence). Looking up the rest from reference TRBV7-9 and TRBJ1-1 gives the full variable domain: DTGVSQNPRHKITKRGQNVTFRCDPISEHNRLYWYRQTLGQGPEFLTYFQNEAQLEKSRLLSDRFSAERPKGSFSTLEIQRTEQGDSAMYLCASSLGQMNTEAFFGQGTRLTVV.

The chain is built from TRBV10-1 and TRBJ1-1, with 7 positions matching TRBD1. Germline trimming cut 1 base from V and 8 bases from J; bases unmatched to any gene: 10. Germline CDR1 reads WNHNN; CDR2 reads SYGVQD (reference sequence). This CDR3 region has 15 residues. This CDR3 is CASSEWAGGVDEAFF. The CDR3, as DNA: TGCGCCAGCAGTGAGTGGGCAGGGGGGGTTGACGAAGCTTTCTTT.

CDR3 sequence reads: CASSLEQGAGTEAFF. CDR3 sequence (DNA): TGTGCCAGCAGCTTAGAACAGGGGGCGGGGACTGAAGCTTTCTTT. The gene calls are TRBV7-8 and TRBJ1-1, with 9 bases that match TRBD1. V was pared by 1 base and J by 5 bases, with 5 bases of the junction left unmatched. CDR1 is SGHVS, CDR2 FQNEAQ, per germline. This CDR3 spans 15 amino acids. Full variable domain (missing parts from reference TRBV7-8 and TRBJ1-1): GAGVSQSPRYKVAKRGQDVALRCDPISGHVSLFWYQQALGQGPEFLTYFQNEAQLDKSGLPSDRFFAERPEGSVSTLKIQRTQQEDSAVYLCASSLEQGAGTEAFFGQGTRLTVV.